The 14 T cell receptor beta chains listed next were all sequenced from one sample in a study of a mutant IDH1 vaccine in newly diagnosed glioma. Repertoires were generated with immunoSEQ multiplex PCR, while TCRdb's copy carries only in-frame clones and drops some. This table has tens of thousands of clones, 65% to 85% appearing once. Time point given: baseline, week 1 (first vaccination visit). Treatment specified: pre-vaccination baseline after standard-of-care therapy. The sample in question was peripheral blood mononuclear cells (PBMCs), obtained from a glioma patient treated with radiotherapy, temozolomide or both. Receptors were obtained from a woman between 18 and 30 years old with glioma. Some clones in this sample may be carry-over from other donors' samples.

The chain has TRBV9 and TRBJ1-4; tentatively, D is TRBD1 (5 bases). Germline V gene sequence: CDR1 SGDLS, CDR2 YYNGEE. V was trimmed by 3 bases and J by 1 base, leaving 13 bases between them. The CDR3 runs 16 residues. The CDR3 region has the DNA TGTGCCAGCAGCGATAGCAGGGAGGGAACTAATGAAAAACTGTTTTTT. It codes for CASSDSREGTNEKLFF.

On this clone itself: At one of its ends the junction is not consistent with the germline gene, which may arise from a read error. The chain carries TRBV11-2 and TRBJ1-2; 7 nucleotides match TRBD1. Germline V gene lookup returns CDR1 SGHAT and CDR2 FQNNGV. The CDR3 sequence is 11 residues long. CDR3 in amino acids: CASSLAGQTLF. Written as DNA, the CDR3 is TGTGCCAGCAGCTTAGCGGGACAGACTCTCTTC.

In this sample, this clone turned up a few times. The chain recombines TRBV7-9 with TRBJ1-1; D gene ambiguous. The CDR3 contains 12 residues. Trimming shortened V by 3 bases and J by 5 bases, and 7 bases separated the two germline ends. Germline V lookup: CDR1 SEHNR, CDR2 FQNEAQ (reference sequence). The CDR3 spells CASSFMSTEAFF. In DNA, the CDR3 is TGTGCCAGCAGCTTCATGAGTACTGAAGCTTTCTTT.

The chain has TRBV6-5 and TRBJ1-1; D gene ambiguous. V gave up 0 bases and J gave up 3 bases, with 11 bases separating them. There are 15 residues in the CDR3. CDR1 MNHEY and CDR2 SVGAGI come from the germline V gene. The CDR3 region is CASSYSPDGDTEAFF. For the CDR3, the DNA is TGTGCCAGCAGTTACTCACCAGACGGCGACACTGAAGCTTTCTTT.

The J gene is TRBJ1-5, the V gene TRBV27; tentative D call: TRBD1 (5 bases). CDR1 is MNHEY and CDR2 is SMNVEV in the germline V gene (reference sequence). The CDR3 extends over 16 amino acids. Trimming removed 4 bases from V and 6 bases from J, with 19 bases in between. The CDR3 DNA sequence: TGTGCCAGCAGTTCACTTAGGGACTCGGATGGTCAGCCCCAGCATTTT. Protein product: CASSSLRDSDGQPQHF.

CDR3 in DNA: TGTGCCAGCAGCTTAGAACCAGACTATGGCTACACCTTC. Amino acids: CASSLEPDYGYTF. V usage is TRBV11-2 and J usage is TRBJ1-2, with unresolved D. Germline-derived CDR1 and CDR2 are SGHAT and FQNNGV. V lost 0 bases to trimming and J lost 3 bases, with 5 bases between them. There are 13 residues in the CDR3. The full variable domain, in which reference TRBV11-2 and TRBJ1-2 provide the parts outside the CDR3, is EAGVAQSPRYKIIEKRQSVAFWCNPISGHATLYWYQQILGQGPKLLIQFQNNGVVDDSQLPKDRFSAERLKGVDSTLKIQPAKLEDSAVYLCASSLEPDYGYTFGSGTRLTVV.

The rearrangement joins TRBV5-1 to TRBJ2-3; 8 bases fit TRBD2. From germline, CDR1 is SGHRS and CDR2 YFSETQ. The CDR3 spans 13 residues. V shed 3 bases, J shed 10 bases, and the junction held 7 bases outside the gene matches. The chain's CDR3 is CASSSTSGRAQYF. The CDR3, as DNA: TGCGCCAGCAGCTCTACTAGCGGAAGGGCGCAGTATTTT.

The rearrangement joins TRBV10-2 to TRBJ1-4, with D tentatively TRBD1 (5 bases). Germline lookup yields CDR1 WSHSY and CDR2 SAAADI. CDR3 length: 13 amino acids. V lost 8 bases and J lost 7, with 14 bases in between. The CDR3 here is CASGAGWFEKLFF. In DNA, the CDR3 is TGCGCCAGCGGGGCAGGGTGGTTTGAAAAACTGTTTTTT.

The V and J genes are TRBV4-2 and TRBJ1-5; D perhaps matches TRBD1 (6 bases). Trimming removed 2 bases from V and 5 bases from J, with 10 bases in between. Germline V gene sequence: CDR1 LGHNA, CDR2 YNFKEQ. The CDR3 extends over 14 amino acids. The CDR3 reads CASSQNREDQPQHF. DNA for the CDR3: TGTGCCAGCAGCCAAAACAGGGAAGATCAGCCCCAGCATTTT.

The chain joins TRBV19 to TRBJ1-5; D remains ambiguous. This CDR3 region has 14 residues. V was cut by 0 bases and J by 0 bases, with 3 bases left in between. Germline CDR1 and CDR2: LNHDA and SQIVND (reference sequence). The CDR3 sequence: CASSIDSSNQPQHF. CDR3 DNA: TGTGCCAGTAGTATAGACAGTAGCAATCAGCCCCAGCATTTT.

CDR3 sequence (DNA): TGTGCCAGCAGCTCCTACCCAGGTGCGTATAGTGGTGGTGAAGCTTTCTTT. Translation gives CASSSYPGAYSGGEAFF. V gene TRBV7-2 combines with J gene TRBJ1-1; D call uncertain. The CDR3 runs 17 residues. Germline values: CDR1 SGHTA, CDR2 FQGNSA. Trimming cost V 4 bases and J 7 bases, with 25 bases left between them.

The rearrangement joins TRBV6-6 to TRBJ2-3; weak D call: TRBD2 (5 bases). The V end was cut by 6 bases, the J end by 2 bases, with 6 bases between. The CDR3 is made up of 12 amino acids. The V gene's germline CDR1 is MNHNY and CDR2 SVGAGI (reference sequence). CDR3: CASREVTDTQYF. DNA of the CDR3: TGTGCCAGCAGGGAGGTCACAGATACGCAGTATTTT.

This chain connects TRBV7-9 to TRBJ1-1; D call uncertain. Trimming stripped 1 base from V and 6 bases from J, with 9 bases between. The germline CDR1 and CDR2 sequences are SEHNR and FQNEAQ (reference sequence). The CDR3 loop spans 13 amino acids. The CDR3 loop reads CASSLDGVPEAFF. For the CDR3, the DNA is TGTGCCAGCAGCTTAGATGGGGTCCCTGAAGCTTTCTTT.

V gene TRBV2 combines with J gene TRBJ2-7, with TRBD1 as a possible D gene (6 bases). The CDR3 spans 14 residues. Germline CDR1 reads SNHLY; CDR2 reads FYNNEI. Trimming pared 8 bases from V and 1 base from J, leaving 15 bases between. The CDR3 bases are TGTGCCAGCCCTACCCCGGACAGATCCTACGAGCAGTACTTC. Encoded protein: CASPTPDRSYEQYF. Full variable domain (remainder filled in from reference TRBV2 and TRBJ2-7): EPEVTQTPSHQVTQMGQEVILRCVPISNHLYFYWYRQILGQKVEFLVSFYNNEISEKSEIFDDQFSVERPDGSNFTLKIRSTKLEDSAMYFCASPTPDRSYEQYFGPGTRLTVT.